This TCR beta chain was captured by sequencing in a study of T cell changes during pregnancy in multiple sclerosis. Measured with immunoSEQ multiplex PCR; TCRdb has only the in-frame clones, and not every one. The sample has about 38,000 clones; 90% are singletons. Germline CDR1 reads SGHTA; CDR2 reads FQGTGA. V was clipped by 6 bases and J by 1 base, with 13 bases between them. The CDR3 runs 16 residues. The genes are TRBV7-3 and TRBJ2-6; D might be TRBD1 (6 bases). Sample: CD4+ T cells from peripheral blood mononuclear cells, taken in the second trimester of pregnancy. The receptor was isolated from a female donor with multiple sclerosis, enrolled in a pregnancy study. The CDR3 sequence: CASSYQGRSGANVLTF. As DNA, the CDR3 is TGTGCCAGCAGTTATCAGGGGCGATCTGGGGCCAACGTCCTGACTTTC.